Below are 20 T cell receptor beta chains sequenced from a single sample in a study of early T cells in non-severe SARS-CoV-2 infection. TCRdb recomputed calls from the 5' RACE reads with MiXCR, one row per CDR3 protein. The sample holds some 48,000 distinct CDR3 sequences, 3.5% to 4.5% seen once. Sequenced: whole blood. Receptors originate from an adult who was a healthcare worker with PCR-confirmed SARS-CoV-2 infection or an uninfected control (not recorded which).

This clonotype was observed at least ten times. The V and J genes are TRBV5-4 and TRBJ2-7; 11 bases align to TRBD2. Germline CDR1 SGHNT, CDR2 YYREEE (reference sequence). V lost 2 bases to trimming and J lost 2 bases; unmatched junction nucleotides: 3. There are 15 residues in the CDR3. CDR3 DNA: TGTGCCAGCAGCTTAGGGACTAGCGGAACCTACGAGCAGTACTTC. This encodes CASSLGTSGTYEQYF.

This chain links TRBV4-2 with TRBJ2-3; D uncertain. Germline-derived CDR1 and CDR2 are LGHNA and YNFKEQ. V lost 8 bases and J 2 bases, leaving 17 bases between the germline ends. The CDR3 has 15 residues. The CDR3 DNA is TGTGCCAGCGCCCAAGGCGCAGCGAACACAGATACGCAGTATTTT. Encoded protein: CASAQGAANTDTQYF.

This clonotype showed up many times. The rearrangement links TRBV6-6 to TRBJ2-3, with TRBD2 identical over 10 bases. Trimming removed 5 bases from V and 4 bases from J; junction bases left unmatched: 15. The CDR3 runs 18 residues. The germline CDR1 and CDR2 sequences are MNHNY and SVGAGI (reference sequence). The CDR3 spells CASSPPSSGRVGPDTQYF. The DNA of the CDR3 is TGTGCCAGCAGTCCCCCCTCCAGCGGGAGGGTGGGGCCAGATACGCAGTATTTT.

This clonotype was recorded many times. The genes are TRBV29-1 and TRBJ2-3, with TRBD2 matching over 16 bases. The trim removed 8 bases at V and 2 bases at J, leaving 10 bases unmatched. CDR3 length: 17 amino acids. Germline-derived CDR1 and CDR2 are SQVTM and ANQGSEA. The CDR3 DNA follows: TGCAGCCTACGGGGGACTAGCGGGAGGGACTACACAGATACGCAGTATTTT. It specifies CSLRGTSGRDYTDTQYF.

This clonotype was seen at least ten times. The chain carries TRBV7-3 and TRBJ2-1; unclear D gene. Germline V gene data show CDR1 as SGHTA and CDR2 as FQGTGA. Trimming removed 1 base from V and 2 bases from J, with 9 bases in between. The CDR3 has 15 residues. CDR3 nucleotides: TGTGCCAGCAGCTTAAGGCGGAACGCCTACAATGAGCAGTTCTTC. Translating gives CASSLRRNAYNEQFF.

This clonotype has ten or more counts. V gene TRBV11-2 combines with J gene TRBJ1-2; D ambiguous. Trimming removed 5 bases from V and 3 bases from J, with 16 bases in between. CDR1 is SGHAT, CDR2 FQNNGV, per germline. The CDR3 has 15 amino acids. The CDR3 is CASSVNSEPHYGYTF. As DNA, the CDR3 is TGTGCCAGCAGCGTAAACAGTGAGCCGCACTATGGCTACACCTTC.

This clonotype was seen ten or more times. The chain recombines TRBV11-2 with TRBJ2-3; TRBD2 agrees at 7 bases. Trimming cost V 7 bases and J 4 bases; bases outside gene matches: 2. The V gene's germline CDR1 is SGHAT and CDR2 FQNNGV. The CDR3 extends over 12 amino acids. The CDR3 region is CASTSGPDTQYF. The CDR3 nucleotides read TGTGCCAGCACTAGCGGACCAGATACGCAGTATTTT.

There are many counts of this clonotype. The V and J genes are TRBV7-8 and TRBJ2-1; 10 bases are a match to TRBD2. This CDR3 spans 15 amino acids. CDR1 SGHVS and CDR2 FQNEAQ come from the germline V gene. V was clipped by 6 bases and J by 1 base; unmatched bases: 3. This CDR3 is CASRGGLASYNEQFF. The DNA of the CDR3 is TGTGCCAGCAGGGGGGGACTAGCGTCCTACAATGAGCAGTTCTTC.

At least ten counts were recorded for this clonotype. The V call is TRBV21-1, the J call TRBJ1-6; the table's D call, TRBD1, has no DNA check behind it. TRBV21-1 is reported as a pseudogene. The CDR3 is 16 amino acids. CDR3 sequence reads: CASSKAEGQYDSPLHF. Here the CDR3 DNA reads TGTGCCAGCAGCAAAGCGGAGGGACAGTATGATTCACCCCTCCACTTT.

This clonotype was detected a few times. The chain uses TRBV27 and TRBJ2-4, with TRBD1 matching over 7 bases. Germline V gene data show CDR1 as MNHEY and CDR2 as SMNVEV (reference sequence). This CDR3 is built from 14 residues. V dropped 5 bases and J dropped 4; count of bases not matched to a gene: 5. The DNA of the CDR3 is TGTGCCAGCAGTACACGGACAGGAAAAAACATTCAGTACTTC. It specifies CASSTRTGKNIQYF.

In its sample, this clonotype was seen a few times. The gene calls are TRBV30 and TRBJ2-7; no clear D gene. Between the trimmed V and J ends, which lost 0 bases and 0 bases, there was a span of 9 bases. Per the germline V gene, CDR1 is GTSNPN and CDR2 is SVGIG (reference sequence). The CDR3 contains 14 residues. The CDR3 bases are TGTGCCTGGAGTGTAAGGGTATTCTCCTACGAGCAGTACTTC. Residues: CAWSVRVFSYEQYF.

V is TRBV20-1 and J is TRBJ2-3; a weak D match, TRBD2 (5 bases). Between the trimmed V and J ends, which lost 6 bases and 3 bases, there was a span of 19 bases. The length of the CDR3 is 15 residues. Germline lookup yields CDR1 DFQATT and CDR2 SNEGSKA (reference sequence). This CDR3 reads CSARSSFTGTDTQYF. The CDR3 bases are TGCAGTGCCCGGTCCTCATTTACGGGAACAGATACGCAGTATTTT.

There are a few counts of this clonotype. The chain links TRBV29-1 to TRBJ1-1, with 12 positions matching TRBD1. The CDR3 is 13 amino acids. In germline, CDR1 is SQVTM, CDR2 ANQGSEA. V was clipped by 7 bases and J by 6 bases; unmatched bases: 6. The CDR3 is CSAMGTGGSEAFF. CDR3 bases: TGCAGCGCCATGGGGACAGGGGGCTCTGAAGCTTTCTTT. Supplemented by reference TRBV29-1 and TRBJ1-1, the full variable domain reads SAVISQKPSRDICQRGTSLTIQCQVDSQVTMMFWYRQQPGQSLTLIATANQGSEATYESGFVIDKFPISRPNLTFSTLTVSNMSPEDSSIYLCSAMGTGGSEAFFGQGTRLTVV.

This clonotype has ten or more counts. The chain is built from TRBV5-6 and TRBJ2-2, with D hard to call. Trimming left V 2 bases short and J 7 bases short, with 6 bases between. The germline gives CDR1 SGHDT, CDR2 YYEEEE. This CDR3 comprises 12 residues. The CDR3 region is CASSLGGGELFF. CDR3 bases: TGTGCCAGCAGCTTAGGCGGCGGGGAGCTGTTTTTT.

This clonotype was counted at least ten times. CDR3 in DNA: TGTGCCAGCCGCTCCGGGACCAACACAGATACGCAGTATTTT. It translates to CASRSGTNTDTQYF. The chain uses TRBV7-3 and TRBJ2-3; perhaps D is TRBD1 or TRBD2 (5 bases each). V gave up 8 bases and J gave up 2 bases, with 14 bases separating them. Germline loops: CDR1 SGHTA, CDR2 FQGTGA. The CDR3 consists of 14 residues.

This clonotype occurred a few times. The rearrangement joins TRBV5-1 to TRBJ2-3; 10 bases are shared with TRBD2. V shed 6 bases, J shed 2 bases, and the junction held 6 bases outside the gene matches. This CDR3 is 15 amino acids long. Germline V CDR1 and CDR2: SGHRS, YFSETQ. CDR3 DNA sequence: TGCGCCAGCACCTTAGCGGGGGGAATCACAGATACGCAGTATTTT. It translates to CASTLAGGITDTQYF.

This clonotype has a count of ten or more. The chain combines TRBV14 with TRBJ1-6; 8 bases align to TRBD1. Germline V lookup: CDR1 SGHDN, CDR2 FVKESK. The CDR3 has 19 residues. V shed 2 bases, J shed 3 bases, and the junction held 12 bases outside the gene matches. This chain's CDR3 is CASSQPHWITGGYNSPLHF. CDR3 in DNA: TGTGCCAGCAGCCAACCCCATTGGATAACAGGGGGCTATAATTCACCCCTCCACTTT.

The CDR3 nucleotides read TGCAGCGTTGTCAGGGGGCGTGGGGACTATGGCTACACCTTC. Amino acids: CSVVRGRGDYGYTF. The rearrangement uses TRBV29-1 and TRBJ1-2; the match to TRBD1 covers 8 bases. The germline V gene encodes CDR1 SQVTM and CDR2 ANQGSEA. V lost 4 bases and J lost 3; bases outside the gene matches: 7. The CDR3 loop spans 14 amino acids. Filled out from reference TRBV29-1 and TRBJ1-2, the complete variable domain reads SAVISQKPSRDICQRGTSLTIQCQVDSQVTMMFWYRQQPGQSLTLIATANQGSEATYESGFVIDKFPISRPNLTFSTLTVSNMSPEDSSIYLCSVVRGRGDYGYTFGSGTRLTVV.

The chain carries TRBV19 and TRBJ1-3, with D unresolved. This CDR3 comprises 13 residues. CDR1 and CDR2 from the germline V gene are LNHDA and SQIVND (reference sequence). V was shortened by 8 bases and J by 4 bases, with 12 bases between the two germline ends. The CDR3 protein is CASSELGGNTIYF. The CDR3 region has the DNA TGTGCCAGTTCAGAGTTGGGAGGAAACACCATATATTTT.

The table lists this clonotype with a few counts. The rearrangement joins TRBV6-2 or TRBV6-3 to TRBJ2-2; D not resolved. V was shortened by 7 bases and J by 6 bases, with 12 bases between the two germline ends. The CDR3 is 13 amino acids. Germline CDR1 is MNHEY and CDR2 is SVGEGT. The CDR3 DNA reads TGTGCCAGCAACCCGAGACTCGCCGGGGAGCTGTTTTTT. This translates into CASNPRLAGELFF.